This T cell receptor (beta chain) was retrieved from a study of cytotoxic CD8 clonotypes in ibrutinib-treated CLL. The data were produced by immunoSEQ multiplex PCR, yet TCRdb's version contains in-frame clones alone and is incomplete. The table lists some 200,000 clones, 79% of them singletons. V shed 5 bases, J shed 6 bases, and the junction held 4 bases outside the gene matches. Germline CDR1 MRHNA, CDR2 SNTAGT. The CDR3 consists of 13 residues. This clone showed up just once. The chain has TRBV6-4 and TRBJ1-5; 7 nucleotides agree with TRBD1. This receptor was obtained from a human donor with chronic lymphocytic leukemia. This sample comprised PBMCs, obtained after 12 months of ibrutinib treatment. The CDR3 is CASSQGEGQPQHF. CDR3 nucleotide sequence: TGTGCCAGCAGTCAGGGGGAGGGTCAGCCCCAGCATTTT.